This T cell receptor (beta chain) was documented in a study of OX40 agonist ivuxolimab in advanced cancers. Study background: Ivuxolimab, an antibody acting as an agonist of OX40 (CD134), was used to treat patients. Three patients got partial responses; one had hepatocellular carcinoma and two had cutaneous melanoma.

The assay was immunoSEQ multiplex PCR, and TCRdb's table has in-frame clones only and misses some. The sample gives tens of thousands of clones, 85% to 90% of which show up once; about 13% is in the top ten. Concerning this clone: Its antigen is still unknown.

Overall study findings and caveats: In the 0.1-3.0 mg/kg groups, partial responders showed among the lowest expansion. CD4+ and CD8+ blood T cells expanded clonally by week 6 at 0.1 to 3.0 mg/kg.

V was clipped by 6 bases and J by 4 bases, with 11 bases between them. Germline V CDR1 and CDR2: MNHNS, SASEGT. The CDR3 has 13 residues. The source of this sequence is an adult with an advanced solid tumor such as melanoma, head and neck, liver or kidney cancer. The sample here was CD4+ or CD8+ T cells sorted from blood, taken in a trial of the OX40 agonist ivuxolimab. The chain employs TRBV6-1 and TRBJ2-3; D gene unclear. The CDR3 protein is CASRTLGADTQYF. The CDR3 DNA sequence: TGTGCCAGCAGGACTTTGGGTGCAGATACGCAGTATTTT.